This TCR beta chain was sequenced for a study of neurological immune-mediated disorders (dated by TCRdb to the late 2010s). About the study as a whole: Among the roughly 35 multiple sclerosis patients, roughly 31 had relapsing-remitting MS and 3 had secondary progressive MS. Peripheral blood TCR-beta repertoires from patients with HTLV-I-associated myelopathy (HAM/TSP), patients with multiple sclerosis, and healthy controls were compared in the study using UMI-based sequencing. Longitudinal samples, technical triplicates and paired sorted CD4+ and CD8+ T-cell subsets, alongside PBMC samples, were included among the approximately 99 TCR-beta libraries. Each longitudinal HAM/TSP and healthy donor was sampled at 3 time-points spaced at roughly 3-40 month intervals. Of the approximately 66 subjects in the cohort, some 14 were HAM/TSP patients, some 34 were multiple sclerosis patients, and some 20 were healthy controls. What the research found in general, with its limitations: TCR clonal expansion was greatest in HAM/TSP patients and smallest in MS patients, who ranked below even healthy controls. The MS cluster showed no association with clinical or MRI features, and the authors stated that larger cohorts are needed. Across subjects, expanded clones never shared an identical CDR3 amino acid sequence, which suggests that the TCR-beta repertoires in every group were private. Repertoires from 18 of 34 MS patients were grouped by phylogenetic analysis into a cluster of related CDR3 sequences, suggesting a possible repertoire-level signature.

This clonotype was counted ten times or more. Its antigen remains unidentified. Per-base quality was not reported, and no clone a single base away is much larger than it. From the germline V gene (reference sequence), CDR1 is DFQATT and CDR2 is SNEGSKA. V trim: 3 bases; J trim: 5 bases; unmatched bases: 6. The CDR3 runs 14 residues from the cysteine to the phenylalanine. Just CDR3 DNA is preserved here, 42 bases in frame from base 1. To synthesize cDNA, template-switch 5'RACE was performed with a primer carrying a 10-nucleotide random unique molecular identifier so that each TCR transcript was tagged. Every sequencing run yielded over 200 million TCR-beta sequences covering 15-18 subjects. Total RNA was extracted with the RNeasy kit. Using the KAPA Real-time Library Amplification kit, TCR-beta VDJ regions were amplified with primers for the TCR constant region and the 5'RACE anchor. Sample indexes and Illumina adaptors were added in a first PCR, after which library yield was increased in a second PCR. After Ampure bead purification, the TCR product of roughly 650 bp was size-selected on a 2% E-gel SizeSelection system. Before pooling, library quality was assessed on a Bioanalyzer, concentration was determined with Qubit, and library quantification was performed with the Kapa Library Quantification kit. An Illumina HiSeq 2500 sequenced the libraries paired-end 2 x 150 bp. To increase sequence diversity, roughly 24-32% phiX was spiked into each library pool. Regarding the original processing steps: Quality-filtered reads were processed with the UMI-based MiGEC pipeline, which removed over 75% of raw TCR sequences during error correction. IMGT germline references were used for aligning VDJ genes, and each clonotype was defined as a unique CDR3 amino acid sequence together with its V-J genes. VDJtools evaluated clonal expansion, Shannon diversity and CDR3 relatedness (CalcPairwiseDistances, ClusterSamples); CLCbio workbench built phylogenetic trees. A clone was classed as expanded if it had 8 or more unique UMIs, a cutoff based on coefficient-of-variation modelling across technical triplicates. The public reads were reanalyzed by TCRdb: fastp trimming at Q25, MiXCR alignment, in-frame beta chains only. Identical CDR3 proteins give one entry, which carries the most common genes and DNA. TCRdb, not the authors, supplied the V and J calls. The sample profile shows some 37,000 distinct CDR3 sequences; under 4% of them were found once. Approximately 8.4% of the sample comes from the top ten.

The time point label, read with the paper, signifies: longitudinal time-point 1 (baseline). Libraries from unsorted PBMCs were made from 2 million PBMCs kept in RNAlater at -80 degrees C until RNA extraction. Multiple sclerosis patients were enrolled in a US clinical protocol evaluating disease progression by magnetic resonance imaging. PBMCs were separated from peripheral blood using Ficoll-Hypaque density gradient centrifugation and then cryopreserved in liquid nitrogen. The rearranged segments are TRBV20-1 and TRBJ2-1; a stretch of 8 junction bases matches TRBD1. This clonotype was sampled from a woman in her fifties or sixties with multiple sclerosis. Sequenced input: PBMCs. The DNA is TGCAGTGCTAGGCGACAGGGGACCCACAATGAGCAGTTCTTC. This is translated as CSARRQGTHNEQFF.